This T cell receptor (beta chain) was retrieved from a study of cytomegalovirus exposure and HLA in healthy donors (dated by TCRdb to about 2017). Regarding the complete study: An earlier analysis of roughly 630 of the donors reported 250 to 300 Gb of sequence data and 100 million to 140 million unique TCR beta sequences from about 180 million T cells. Both class I and class II loci were covered by HLA typing, at four-digit resolution. A later genetic analysis took genome-wide SNP genotypes for 398 of the 666 donors and used that subset as a discovery cohort. Donor age, sex, ethnicity and CMV serostatus were compiled alongside the repertoire data. A later analysis re-analyzed previously published TCR beta repertoires from 500 to 700 donors and added high-resolution HLA genotyping to study TCR occurrence patterns. Of the 350 to 400 genotyped donors, around 81% fell in the genetic ancestry cluster associated with self-reported Caucasian donors. The study aimed to test whether signatures of past pathogen exposure could be identified by cataloging public T cell receptors. All discovery cohort repertoires had been generated using a single sequencing platform. The study profiled the T cell repertoires of 666 subjects by immunosequencing and related them to cytomegalovirus serostatus. Several DR-DQ haplotypes were handled as single units for association and clustering because linkage in the cohort was strong. To decide whether each TCR beta V gene segment behaved as functional or pseudogenic, an earlier analysis of some 600 of the donors relied on high-throughput TCR beta sequencing. Among roughly 400 genotyped donors of the cohort, an average of approximately 240,000 unique TCR beta nucleotide sequences were sequenced per donor, roughly a sixth of them non-productive. To predict cytomegalovirus infection status, the study combined high-throughput TCR immunosequencing, statistical association of individual TCRs with disease status, and machine learning. Approximately 310 gigabases of sequencing data and 70 million to 100 million unique TCR sequences were included in an early release covering several hundred HLA-typed donors. In addition to the first cohort of roughly 700 subjects, a separate validation cohort of under 150 different subjects was used. Typing coverage differed by locus: A, B, C, DRB1 and DQB1 were typed in roughly 620-640 donors, DQA1 in roughly 510, DPA1 in 606, and DPB1 in 472. The later analysis used no new phenotypic data to find candidate immune exposures, relying instead on TCR beta sequences and their occurrence across donors. General study outcomes and caveats: A further reported finding was that TCR beta sequences accurately predicted the HLA-A and HLA-B alleles for most subjects in the first cohort. Roughly uniform sequencing depth across donors was assumed in presence/absence analyses, although this assumption may not hold. Cytomegalovirus status was reported to be diagnosed by the classifier with high specificity and sensitivity in both the original and validation cohorts. Across donors, most TCR sequences were observed very rarely, whereas some public TCRs were present in many individuals. It was suggested by the authors that the approach could potentially be generalized to other disease states and immunological phenotypes. A later analysis reported that several top co-occurrence clusters appeared linked to parvovirus B19, influenza, CMV and Epstein-Barr virus. The 87-base-pair reads could not distinguish some IMGT-functional V segments, including TRBV6-2 and TRBV6-3, so those segments were excluded. HLA typing was unavailable for some donors at each locus, so association tests used only the typed subset. At a false discovery rate of 0.05, a later analysis linked some 17,000 TCR beta sequences to specific HLA alleles. A later genetic analysis reported fewer N-insertions in productive TCRs among donors in an Asian-associated ancestry cluster than the approximately 700-donor mean. A cluster of highly shared sequence variants was judged likely to be a technical artifact of the sequencing pipeline. A later analysis found that TCR association rates varied across HLA loci, with DRB1 alleles showing the most associated TCRs and HLA-C alleles the fewest. The earlier analysis of almost 600 of the donors excluded seventeen rarely observed V segments, including chromosome 9 orphons, because counts were too low. The study gave a list of some 150 TCR beta chains associated with cytomegalovirus. Linkage disequilibrium might explain the correlated functional status among segregating V segments, but an unknown experimental factor could not be ruled out. A later analysis found that HLA-associated TCR beta chains were more clonally expanded and had lower generation probabilities than equally common non-associated chains. For the cohort, immune exposure information was limited to CMV serostatus. Assigning TCR associations to individual alleles was difficult when HLA alleles, especially DR and DQ, strongly co-occurred. Three of the identified cytomegalovirus-associated TCR beta chains were confirmed in vitro to be specific for cytomegalovirus antigens. Only TCR beta chains were sequenced in this cohort, and the absence of alpha or paired-chain data limited detectable features. An association between a missense DCLRE1C variant and V-gene and J-gene trimming of TCR beta chains was found in a later genetic analysis and replicated in an independent cohort. A later analysis found that most CMV-associated TCR beta chains appeared HLA-restricted, with HLA associations seemingly driven largely by CMV exposure. Broadly in line with IMGT annotations, most TCR beta V segments showed up in productive rearrangements about 87% or about 30% of the time in an earlier analysis of around 550 of the donors.

The cohort consisted of 650 to 850 healthy bone marrow donors. At the time of sampling, all cohort members were nominally healthy, though unrecorded immune exposures were likely present. The donor was CMV seronegative and belonged to the group of 320 or so seronegative cohort members. Every donor gave a peripheral blood sample, and the peripheral blood mononuclear cells from that sample were used for TCR beta sequencing. Genomic DNA was extracted from the blood cell samples with the Qiagen DNeasy Blood Extraction Kit. The library was made by the immunoSEQ multiplex PCR assay. The multiplex PCR relied on a mix of 60 forward primers for TCR Vbeta segments and 13 reverse primers for TCR Jbeta segments. A multiplex PCR assay on genomic DNA amplified the CDR3 region of rearranged TCR beta genes. The amplified TCR beta libraries were sequenced on the Illumina HiSeq System as 87-base-pair reads. The published analysis was carried out like this. A later analysis counted about 80 million unique TCR beta chains across the 666 repertoires, and some 11 million of these chains were shared by at least two donors. Raw reads were error-corrected and collapsed into unique sequences with a nearest-neighbor algorithm that merged closely related sequences to remove PCR and sequencing errors. V, D and J gene segments were assigned by aligning CDR3 sequences to IMGT reference sequences. For a sequence to be retained, a match of at least six nucleotides to both a V gene segment and a J gene segment was required. A rearrangement was called productive if the CDR3 had no stop codons and remained in frame with V and J, and every other rearrangement was called non-productive. Following IMGT convention, CDR3 was defined as the stretch from the second conserved V-encoded cysteine up to the conserved J-encoded phenylalanine. The earlier analysis of 500 to 750 of the donors excluded any sequence lacking an unambiguous match to a single V gene segment. In an earlier analysis of some 590 of the donors, a V segment was called functional when productive rearrangements were above 56.7%, and segregating when the standard deviation between donors exceeded 5%. A statistical classification framework was built to diagnose cytomegalovirus status from the catalog of TCR beta chain sequences. In a later analysis, TCR nucleotide sequences were compared against IMGT/GENE-DB human TR gene sequences so that V and J genes could be assigned. In a later analysis, CDR3 sequences and most-parsimonious VDJ recombination scenarios were assigned using the TCRdist pipeline. A later analysis defined each TCR beta chain by its CDR3 amino acid sequence plus V-gene family, and excluded reads lacking a unique V-gene family. To address suspected cross-contamination and a sequencing artifact, a later analysis removed roughly 640 highly shared, low-generation-probability nucleotide sequences. In a later analysis, a clonal expansion index was calculated for each public chain from normalized within-repertoire ranks of inferred template counts. Generation probabilities in a later analysis came from a VDJ recombination model fitted to out-of-frame rearrangements, and those results were checked against IGoR. A later analysis scored TCR-TCR, TCR-HLA and TCR-CMV co-occurrence with hypergeometric tests, applying a repertoire-size bias correction to TCR pairs. False discovery rates were estimated in a later analysis by permuting HLA or CMV assignments 20 times. In a later analysis, co-occurring TCRs were grouped using DBSCAN, with TCRdist sequence similarity added in when clustering inside HLA-allele-positive subsets. For co-occurrence clustering, repertoires with fewer than 30,000 or more than 120,000 public chains were excluded, along with roughly five repertoires with anomalous nucleotide sharing. Entries here come from immuneACCESS through TCRdb and include only in-frame sequences with V and J called. Some clones fail to appear in such tables; in the studies checked, an unresolved V gene covers under half of the shortfall, and the cause of the remainder is unknown. That table gives V, J and clone size, and the DNA gave D and trimming. The table kept for this sample lists roughly 200,000 clones. The ten largest clones capture approximately 6.4% of the sample.

Details on this clone: Its antigen is currently not known.

The germline V gene encodes CDR1 KGHSH and CDR2 LQKENI. From its cysteine to its phenylalanine, the CDR3 spans 15 amino acids. Of the read, only the CDR3 DNA is kept; its 45 bases are in frame from base 1. V lost 2 bases and J lost 4 bases; the stretch between them is 13 bases long. The receptor was isolated from a man aged 30 to 45 in good health and CMV-seronegative. The rearranged chain carries TRBV18 and TRBJ2-3, and possibly TRBD1, on 6 matching bases. The sequenced sample consisted of PBMCs. CDR3 protein: CASSPSEGVADTQYF. The nucleotide sequence is TGTGCCAGCTCACCATCCGAGGGGGTGGCAGATACGCAGTATTTT.